This T cell receptor (beta chain) is drawn from a study of blood T cell repertoires in COVID-19. Profiled with immunoSEQ multiplex PCR; TCRdb holds only in-frame clones, not every one. The repertoire holds 350,000 to 450,000 clones, with about 90% as singletons. V lost 1 base to trimming and J lost 4 bases; unmatched junction nucleotides: 4. The CDR3 is 14 residues long. CDR1 is SGHVS, CDR2 FNYEAQ, per germline. Material: PBMCs or T cells enriched from blood (not recorded which). The TCR comes from a man aged 40-50 years in a cohort exposed to, infected with or recovered from COVID-19 (not recorded which). The V and J genes are TRBV7-6 and TRBJ2-7, with 7 bases fitting TRBD2. This CDR3 is CASSLVRREYEQYF. The CDR3, as DNA: TGTGCCAGCAGCTTAGTGAGGCGGGAGTACGAGCAGTACTTC.